The 23 T cell receptor beta chains below were found in one sample sequenced in a study of blood T cells in healthy people across ages. A sample-barcoded 5' primer and a J-beta primer mix were used in a second PCR of about 7 to 12 cycles. One entry per CDR3 protein, called by TCRdb with MiXCR from the 5' RACE reads. The table includes 800,000 to 1,300,000 distinct CDR3 sequences, under 30% detected once. This sample also appeared in a second study, on T cells of mothers and their children.

Material for sequencing was blood. The receptors come from a girl between 2 and 10 years old in good health.

This clonotype was seen more than once but under ten times. CDR3 loop: CASSSSIYEQYF. The DNA of the CDR3 is TGCGCCAGCAGCTCCTCAATATACGAGCAGTACTTC. V and J are TRBV5-1 and TRBJ2-7; D is ambiguous. The CDR3 runs to 12 residues. Trimming cost V 3 bases and J 4 bases, with 8 bases left between them. CDR1 is SGHRS and CDR2 is YFSETQ in the germline V gene.

To note about this clonotype: Its ends do not fully match the called genes, so a read error is possible. This sequence joins TRBV12-3 or TRBV12-4 and TRBJ2-1, with D possibly matching TRBD2 (6 bases). The CDR3 contains 16 residues. CDR3 nucleotides: TGTGCCAGCAGTGGCGGGACTGGTATGTCCTACAATGAGCGGTTCTTC. Translated: CASSGGTGMSYNERFF.

This clonotype was seen only a few times. The chain employs TRBV10-3 and TRBJ2-7; 8 bases match TRBD1. There are 16 residues in the CDR3. Germline V lookup: CDR1 ENHRY, CDR2 SYGVKD. V was pared by 0 bases and J by 0 bases, with 4 bases of the junction left unmatched. CDR3 DNA sequence: TGTGCCATCAGTGAGTCCAGGACAGGGACCTCCTACGAGCAGTACTTC. Translated, it gives CAISESRTGTSYEQYF.

The table lists this clonotype with a few counts. The CDR3: CASPKDGELFF. Written as DNA, the CDR3 is TGTGCCAGCCCCAAGGACGGGGAGCTGTTTTTT. V gene TRBV7-9 combines with J gene TRBJ2-2; D is uncertain. The V and J ends lost 8 bases and 7 bases respectively, with 8 bases between them. CDR3 length equals 11 residues. CDR1 and CDR2 from the germline V gene are SEHNR and FQNEAQ (reference sequence).

Here the CDR3 reads CSAKGAEGGQETQYF. The CDR3 DNA sequence: TGCAGTGCAAAGGGGGCGGAGGGGGGTCAAGAGACCCAGTACTTC. The chain employs TRBV20-1 and TRBJ2-5; TRBD1 is a possible D gene (7 bases). Germline values: CDR1 DFQATT, CDR2 SNEGSKA (reference sequence). Trimming cost V 6 bases and J 2 bases, with 19 bases left between them. The CDR3 runs to 15 residues.

The gene calls are TRBV5-1 and TRBJ2-5; D is perhaps TRBD2 (6 bases). The assigned J gene may be wrong: the sequence end matches TRBJ2-7 better. The CDR3 spans 15 residues. Germline V lookup: CDR1 SGHRS, CDR2 YFSETQ. The CDR3: CASSPHGTVAYEQYF. The CDR3 DNA sequence: TGCGCCAGCAGCCCCCACGGGACTGTCGCCTACGAGCAGTACTTC.

V gene TRBV28 combines with J gene TRBJ2-5; TRBD1 or TRBD2 may be the D gene (6 bases each). With 3 bases removed from V and 0 bases from J, the gap between germline ends came to 17 bases. CDR1 is MDHEN and CDR2 is SYDVKM in the germline V gene. This CDR3 region has 17 residues. DNA of the CDR3: TGTGCCAGCAGTTTGTGGAGGGAAGAGGGGGACCAAGAGACCCAGTACTTC. Protein sequence: CASSLWREEGDQETQYF.

On this clonotype: At one end, the junction sequence differs from germline, possibly due to a read error. This chain's CDR3 is CASSASDF. In nucleotides, the CDR3 is TGTGCCAGCAGCGCTTCGGACTTC. The chain uses TRBV7-2 and TRBJ2-5, with D uncertain. CDR1 is SGHTA, CDR2 FQGNSA, per germline. The CDR3 has 8 residues.

The gene calls are TRBV5-6 and TRBJ2-7; tentative D call: TRBD2 (6 bases). Germline V lookup: CDR1 SGHDT, CDR2 YYEEEE. The CDR3 runs to 15 residues. The ends were cut back, 4 bases at V and 0 bases at J, with 14 bases in the middle. CDR3 sequence (DNA): TGTGCCAGCAGCCTACTCCGGGAGAACTCCTACGAGCAGTACTTC. Translating it yields CASSLLRENSYEQYF.

Only a few counts were recorded for this clonotype. The chain links TRBV6-5 to TRBJ2-7, with D unclear. V lost 0 bases to trimming and J lost 7 bases, with 10 bases between them. The CDR3 totals 13 residues. Germline V gives CDR1 MNHEY, CDR2 SVGAGI. CDR3 region: CASSYSRDSEQYF. CDR3 nucleotides: TGTGCCAGCAGTTACTCCCGTGACTCGGAGCAGTACTTC.

This clonotype was detected a few times. The chain joins TRBV15 to TRBJ2-1; unclear D gene. This CDR3 region has 13 residues. Deletions cut 0 bases from V and 4 bases from J, with 4 bases between. Germline V gene sequence: CDR1 LNHNV, CDR2 YYDKDF (reference sequence). The CDR3 sequence: CATSRDRYNEQFF. The CDR3 DNA reads TGTGCCACCAGCAGAGACCGGTACAATGAGCAGTTCTTC.

The chain is built from TRBV12-3 or TRBV12-4 and TRBJ1-2; TRBD1 matches 8 bases. CDR3 length: 15 amino acids. The V and J ends lost 5 bases and 4 bases, in that order; junction bases with no gene match: 9. The CDR3 reads CASSGGRQGRYGYTF. CDR3 coding DNA: TGTGCCAGCAGTGGGGGAAGACAGGGGCGCTATGGCTACACCTTC.

The table lists this clonotype with a few counts. The chain's CDR3 is CASSFHDQAYEQYF. The DNA of the CDR3 is TGTGCCAGCAGTTTTCACGACCAGGCCTACGAGCAGTACTTC. This chain joins TRBV28 and TRBJ2-5, with D hard to call. The DNA matches TRBJ2-7 better at its end, which makes the J call doubtful. The CDR3 runs to 14 residues. CDR1 and CDR2 from the germline V gene are MDHEN and SYDVKM.

This clonotype showed up just a few times. The rearrangement joins TRBV7-6 to TRBJ2-6; no reliable D call. Germline lookup yields CDR1 SGHVS and CDR2 FNYEAQ. Trimming removed 3 bases from V and 0 bases from J, with 6 bases in between. This CDR3 is 15 amino acids long. CDR3 amino acids: CASSFTYSGANVLTF. The CDR3 DNA reads TGTGCCAGCAGCTTCACTTACTCTGGGGCCAACGTCCTGACTTTC.

This clonotype was seen a handful of times. J is TRBJ2-6 and V is TRBV10-3, with unresolved D. Germline assignment: CDR1 ENHRY and CDR2 SYGVKD. V was pared by 7 bases and J by 0 bases, with 4 bases between. The CDR3 is 13 amino acids. The CDR3 protein is CAIMVSGANVLTF. CDR3 nucleotide sequence: TGTGCCATCATGGTCTCTGGGGCCAACGTCCTGACTTTC.

The chain couples TRBV18 to TRBJ2-5; a possible D gene is TRBD2 (5 bases). This CDR3 spans 15 amino acids. The V end was cut by 1 base, the J end by 2 bases, with 11 bases between. Germline V gene data show CDR1 as KGHSH and CDR2 as LQKENI. This CDR3 is CASSPLGVDQETQYF. The CDR3 DNA follows: TGTGCCAGCTCACCACTCGGGGTTGATCAAGAGACCCAGTACTTC. Combining the CDR3 with reference TRBV18 and TRBJ2-5 gives the whole variable domain NAGVMQNPRHLVRRRGQEARLRCSPMKGHSHVYWYRQLPEEGLKFMVYLQKENIIDESGMPKERFSAEFPKEGPSILRIQQVVRGDSAAYFCASSPLGVDQETQYFGPGTRLLVL.

This chain connects TRBV28 to TRBJ1-6, with TRBD1 identical over 9 bases. This CDR3 has 15 amino acids. The V gene's germline CDR1 is MDHEN and CDR2 SYDVKM. V lost 4 bases to trimming and J lost 6 bases; unmatched junction nucleotides: 4. The CDR3 loop reads CASSWDRVINSPLHF. The CDR3 DNA is TGTGCCAGCAGTTGGGACAGGGTTATTAATTCACCCCTCCACTTT.

The CDR3 DNA is TGTGCCAGCAACTCTAGGGGCTCCTACAATGAGCAGTTCTTC. Translation gives CASNSRGSYNEQFF. The rearrangement links TRBV11-1 to TRBJ2-1; D possibly corresponds to TRBD1 (5 bases). Trimming stripped 7 bases from V and 0 bases from J, with 10 bases between. There are 14 residues in the CDR3. The germline gives CDR1 SGHAT, CDR2 FQDESV (reference sequence). Complete variable domain (other parts from reference TRBV11-1 and TRBJ2-1): EAEVAQSPRYKITEKSQAVAFWCDPISGHATLYWYRQILGQGPELLVQFQDESVVDDSQLPKDRFSAERLKGVDSTLKIQPAELGDSAMYLCASNSRGSYNEQFFGPGTRLTVL.

This chain joins TRBV20-1 and TRBJ1-4; no reliable D call. This CDR3 is 15 amino acids long. Trimming removed 0 bases at V and 11 bases at J, with 19 bases between. Per the germline V gene, CDR1 is DFQATT and CDR2 is SNEGSKA (reference sequence). The CDR3 here is CSARDRDTGRRKLFF. The CDR3 DNA is TGCAGTGCTAGAGATCGAGATACCGGACGAAGGAAACTGTTTTTT.

The V gene is TRBV5-1, the J gene TRBJ2-1; the match to TRBD2 covers 10 bases. Trimming cost V 5 bases and J 10 bases; bases outside gene matches: 9. CDR1 and CDR2 from the germline V gene are SGHRS and YFSETQ. The CDR3 runs to 14 residues. CDR3 coding DNA: TGCGCCAGCAGTGGGACTAGCGCATGGGAGGAGCAGTTCTTC. This encodes CASSGTSAWEEQFF.

This clonotype has more than one count but fewer than ten. The chain couples TRBV6-2 or TRBV6-3 to TRBJ2-2, with D tentatively TRBD2 (5 bases). The CDR3 spans 13 residues. V gave up 6 bases and J gave up 4 bases, with 9 bases separating them. Germline CDR1 MNHEY, CDR2 SVGEGT. The CDR3 nucleotides read TGTGCCAGCAGAGAGCTAGCCACCGGGGAGCTGTTTTTT. This encodes CASRELATGELFF.

This clonotype has more than one count but fewer than ten. This chain connects TRBV28 to TRBJ2-7; D uncertain. V shed 5 bases and J shed 5 bases, with 16 bases lying between them. Germline CDR1 reads MDHEN; CDR2 reads SYDVKM. The CDR3 sequence is 14 residues long. CDR3 in amino acids: CASSRIGSVDEQYF. The CDR3 DNA is TGTGCCAGCAGTCGTATAGGGTCTGTCGACGAGCAGTACTTC.

This chain links TRBV28 with TRBJ2-5; 7 bases align to TRBD1. The J call is in doubt because the DNA end fits TRBJ2-1 better. This CDR3 comprises 16 residues. Looked up from germline, CDR1 is MDHEN and CDR2 is SYDVKM. DNA of the CDR3: TGTGCCAGCACCCCGCCCGTGGGGACAGCATACAATGAGCAGTTCTTC. Translated: CASTPPVGTAYNEQFF.